This T cell receptor (beta chain) was observed in a study of T cells in Graves' hyperthyroidism and ophthalmopathy. The study, taken as a whole, reports: Also found in blood were most expanded thyroid clonotypes above 0.001.

This clonotype has a handful of counts. Its antigen is still unknown. From RNA transcripts, TCR beta CDR3 regions were amplified. The TCR CDR3 first-round RT-PCR relied on the HTBI primer set. TCRdb recomputed calls from the multiplex PCR reads with MiXCR, one row per CDR3 protein. This sample carries 650,000 to 750,000 distinct CDR3 sequences, 12% to 15% of them seen once, and the ten largest clones take roughly 10%. The sample consisted of blood. This clonotype was sampled from a woman aged 18-29 years with Graves' hyperthyroidism.

In DNA form, the CDR3 reads TGTGCCACCAGTTATCGGCGGGAGAGGGGTTACGAGCAGTACTTC. This encodes CATSYRRERGYEQYF. The chain links TRBV24-1 to TRBJ2-7; 7 positions match TRBD2. CDR1 KGHDR and CDR2 SFDVKD come from the germline V gene. V lost 6 bases to trimming and J lost 4 bases; unmatched junction nucleotides: 11. The CDR3 runs to 15 residues.